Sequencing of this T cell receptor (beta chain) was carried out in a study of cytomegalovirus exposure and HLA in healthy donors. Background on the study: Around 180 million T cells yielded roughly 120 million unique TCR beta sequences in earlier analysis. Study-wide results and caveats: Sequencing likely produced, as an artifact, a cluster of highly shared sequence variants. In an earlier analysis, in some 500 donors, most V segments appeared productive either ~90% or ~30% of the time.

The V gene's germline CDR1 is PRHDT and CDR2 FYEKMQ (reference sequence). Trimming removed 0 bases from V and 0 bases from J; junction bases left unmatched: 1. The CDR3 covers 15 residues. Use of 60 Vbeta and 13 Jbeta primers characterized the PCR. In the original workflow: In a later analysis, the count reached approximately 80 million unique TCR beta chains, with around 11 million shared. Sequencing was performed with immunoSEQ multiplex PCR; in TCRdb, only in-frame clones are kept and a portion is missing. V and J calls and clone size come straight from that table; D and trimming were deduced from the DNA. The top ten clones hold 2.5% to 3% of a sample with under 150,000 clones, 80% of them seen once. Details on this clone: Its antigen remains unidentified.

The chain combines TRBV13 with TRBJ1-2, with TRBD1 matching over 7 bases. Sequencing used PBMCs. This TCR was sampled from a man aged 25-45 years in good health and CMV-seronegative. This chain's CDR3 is CASSLGTGANYGYTF. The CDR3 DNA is TGTGCCAGCAGCTTAGGAACAGGGGCTAACTATGGCTACACCTTC.